These 18 T cell receptor beta chains were all obtained from the same sample, sequenced in a study of T cell repertoires in cytomegalovirus infection. The antigens these receptors bind are not known. One entry per CDR3 protein, called by TCRdb with MiXCR from the reads. The profile shows about 280,000 distinct CDR3 sequences, approximately 22% of them singletons. Sequenced here: cultured PBMCs, sampled from culture after CMV antigen stimulation. These receptors all stem from a human donor in good health (CMV status not recorded). Some clones in this sample may be carry-over from other donors' samples.

V and J are TRBV27 and TRBJ2-2, with 7 nucleotides matching TRBD2. The V segment lost 5 bases and the J segment 7 bases; nucleotides outside the gene matches: 13. Germline V gene lookup returns CDR1 MNHEY and CDR2 SMNVEV (reference sequence). The CDR3 is 16 amino acids. CDR3 DNA sequence: TGTGCCAGCAGTCCTTGGGGAGGGATGACTGGCGGGGAGCTGTTTTTT. The encoded protein is CASSPWGGMTGGELFF.

This clonotype was counted many times. This chain joins TRBV19 and TRBJ2-3; perhaps D is TRBD1 or TRBD2 (5 bases each). CDR3 length: 15 amino acids. Between the trimmed V and J ends, which lost 5 bases and 5 bases, there was a span of 17 bases. Germline V gives CDR1 LNHDA, CDR2 SQIVND (reference sequence). DNA of the CDR3: TGTGCCAGTAGTCCCGGGACCGCATTGGGAGATACGCAGTATTTT. Translation gives CASSPGTALGDTQYF.

The chain recombines TRBV19 with TRBJ2-1; 7 bases are shared with TRBD2. V was clipped by 5 bases and J by 5 bases; unmatched bases: 12. In germline, CDR1 is LNHDA, CDR2 SQIVND (reference sequence). The CDR3 totals 16 residues. As DNA, the CDR3 is TGTGCCAGTAGTCCTCGGGCTAGCGGATTAAACAATGAGCAGTTCTTC. Its protein product is CASSPRASGLNNEQFF.

The J gene is TRBJ2-3, the V gene TRBV27; D is uncertain. Germline CDR1 MNHEY, CDR2 SMNVEV (reference sequence). V was pared by 6 bases and J by 2 bases, with 12 bases between. The CDR3 is 14 residues long. This chain's CDR3 is CASSRAYFTDTQYF. In DNA, the CDR3 is TGTGCCAGCAGCCGGGCGTATTTCACAGATACGCAGTATTTT.

This clonotype was seen only a few times. The chain employs TRBV7-2 and TRBJ2-1, with a weak D call TRBD2 (5 bases). This CDR3 comprises 14 residues. CDR1 and CDR2 (germline): SGHTA, FQGNSA. Between the trimmed V and J ends, which lost 1 base and 7 bases, there was a span of 11 bases. CDR3 nucleotides: TGTGCCAGCAGCTTAGGTCGTAGCGCAAATGAGCAGTTCTTC. This gives the protein CASSLGRSANEQFF.

The V call is TRBV7-6, the J call TRBJ2-7, with no clear D. The CDR3 covers 17 residues. V lost 5 bases and J lost 2, with 22 bases in between. CDR1 and CDR2 from the germline V gene are SGHVS and FNYEAQ. The CDR3: CASSIESGPLCTYEQYV. The CDR3 DNA reads TGTGCCAGCAGCATCGAGTCCGGGCCGCTATGTACCTACGAGCAGTACGTC.

This clonotype was detected many times. In nucleotides, the CDR3 is TGCAGCGTAGGAAAACAAACACAAGAGACCCAGTACTTC. Its translation is CSVGKQTQETQYF. This chain links TRBV29-1 with TRBJ2-5; no clear D gene. CDR3 length equals 13 residues. Between the trimmed V and J ends, which lost 6 bases and 2 bases, there was a span of 13 bases. Germline CDR1 reads SQVTM; CDR2 reads ANQGSEA.

This clonotype has just a few counts. This sequence joins TRBV6-5 and TRBJ2-6; possible D gene TRBD2, 6 bases. The CDR3 is made up of 19 amino acids. The ends were cut back, 5 bases at V and 1 base at J, with 21 bases in the middle. Per the germline V gene, CDR1 is MNHEY and CDR2 is SVGAGI. The CDR3 sequence is CASSTGTGTQRSGANVLTF. CDR3 bases: TGTGCCAGCAGTACCGGAACCGGGACTCAAAGATCTGGGGCCAACGTCCTGACTTTC.

The rearrangement joins TRBV12-3 or TRBV12-4 to TRBJ1-4, with 7 bases fitting TRBD1. The length of the CDR3 is 15 residues. V dropped 3 bases and J dropped 5; count of bases not matched to a gene: 6. The CDR3 bases are TGTGCCAGCAGTTTGGAGGGACAGAGGAATGAAAAACTGTTTTTT. Residues: CASSLEGQRNEKLFF.

The chain links TRBV4-3 to TRBJ2-2, with TRBD2 matching 10 bases. Per the germline V gene, CDR1 is LGHNA and CDR2 is YSLEER. There are 16 residues in the CDR3. The ends lost 0 bases at V and 7 bases at J; junction bases unmatched: 5. CDR3 sequence: CASSQDGRTSGGELFF. The CDR3 DNA sequence: TGCGCCAGCAGCCAAGATGGGAGGACTAGCGGCGGGGAGCTGTTTTTT.

The rearrangement uses TRBV12-3 or TRBV12-4 and TRBJ1-3; D unresolved. This CDR3 comprises 15 residues. Trimming removed 8 bases from V and 0 bases from J, with 14 bases in between. CDR3 DNA sequence: TGTGCCAGCCGCTTTATGCAGAGCTCTGGAAACACCATATATTTT. It translates to CASRFMQSSGNTIYF.

The rearrangement links TRBV6-1 to TRBJ2-1; D is unclear. Trimming cost V 4 bases and J 6 bases, with 16 bases left between them. Germline CDR1 MNHNS, CDR2 SASEGT. The CDR3 extends over 15 amino acids. The CDR3: CASSADGLSVNEQFF. The CDR3 region has the DNA TGTGCCAGCAGTGCAGACGGGCTCAGTGTCAATGAGCAGTTCTTC.

This clonotype has more than one count but fewer than ten. This rearrangement joins TRBV6-6 to TRBJ2-5; 8 bases are a match to TRBD1. V was pared by 0 bases and J by 5 bases, with 8 bases of the junction left unmatched. Germline loops: CDR1 MNHNY, CDR2 SVGAGI (reference sequence). This CDR3 has 16 residues. This chain's CDR3 is CASSYSSGQGIETQYF. The CDR3 bases are TGTGCCAGCAGTTACTCTTCTGGACAGGGTATCGAGACCCAGTACTTC.

The chain uses TRBV4-1 and TRBJ1-6; D is uncertain. From germline, CDR1 is MGHRA and CDR2 YSYEKL. Trimming took 4 bases from V and 14 from J, leaving 12 bases between them. The CDR3 loop spans 12 amino acids. The CDR3 reads CASSPLMGTLHF. CDR3 nucleotide sequence: TGCGCCAGCAGCCCCCTTATGGGAACCCTCCACTTT.

The rearrangement uses TRBV27 and TRBJ2-7; TRBD2 matches at 9 bases. The ends lost 0 bases at V and 2 bases at J; junction bases unmatched: 5. The CDR3 has 16 residues. Germline V CDR1 and CDR2: MNHEY, SMNVEV (reference sequence). The CDR3 bases are TGTGCCAGCAGTTTATCGTCGCTAGCGGGGCCCTACGAGCAGTACTTC. As protein: CASSLSSLAGPYEQYF.

This sequence joins TRBV3-1 and TRBJ1-4, with a tentative D call TRBD1 (6 bases). In germline, CDR1 is LGHDT, CDR2 YNNKEL (reference sequence). The CDR3 runs 15 residues. V was cut by 0 bases and J by 8 bases, with 13 bases left in between. Here the CDR3 DNA reads TGTGCCAGCAGCCAAGATCGACAGGCGTACGAAAAACTGTTTTTT. This gives the protein CASSQDRQAYEKLFF.

V is TRBV5-5 and J is TRBJ2-1; maybe TRBD1 (6 bases). Trimming shortened V by 1 base and J by 2 bases, and 16 bases separated the two germline ends. This CDR3 has 17 residues. Germline loops: CDR1 SGHKS, CDR2 YYEKEE (reference sequence). The CDR3 spells CASSLSSGRGPYNEQFF. Here the CDR3 DNA reads TGTGCCAGCAGCTTGAGTTCGGGCAGGGGTCCCTACAATGAGCAGTTCTTC.

This clonotype was counted many times. The chain carries TRBV20-1 and TRBJ1-6, with 7 bases matching TRBD1. There are 15 residues in the CDR3. Germline CDR1 DFQATT, CDR2 SNEGSKA (reference sequence). Germline trimming cut 1 base from V and 7 bases from J; bases unmatched to any gene: 7. Here the CDR3 reads CSARAGGTVNSPLHF. The CDR3 DNA is TGCAGTGCTAGAGCCGGAGGGACAGTAAATTCACCCCTCCACTTT.